This T cell receptor (beta chain) comes out of a study of blood T cell repertoires in COVID-19. Study-wide context: Some COVID-19 samples were acute and others convalescent; all came from the United States, Italy and Spain.

This CDR3 is 13 amino acids long. Germline-derived CDR1 and CDR2 are GTSNPN and SVGIG (reference sequence). V was pared by 1 base and J by 1 base, with 5 bases between. Original processing notes: Amplification with reference gene primers provided the estimates of nucleated cell counts. The table came from immunoSEQ multiplex PCR; TCRdb's copy has only in-frame clones and leaves some out. Clone size and the V and J calls come from that table; the DNA yielded D and trimming. This table has a few hundred thousand clones, about 85% appearing once. The chain uses TRBV30 and TRBJ2-1; D is unclear. Material: peripheral blood. The receptor was derived from a woman in her sixties who had recovered from COVID-19. CDR3 in amino acids: CAWSGLSYNEQFF. The CDR3 DNA reads as TGTGCCTGGAGTGGACTTTCCTACAATGAGCAGTTCTTC.